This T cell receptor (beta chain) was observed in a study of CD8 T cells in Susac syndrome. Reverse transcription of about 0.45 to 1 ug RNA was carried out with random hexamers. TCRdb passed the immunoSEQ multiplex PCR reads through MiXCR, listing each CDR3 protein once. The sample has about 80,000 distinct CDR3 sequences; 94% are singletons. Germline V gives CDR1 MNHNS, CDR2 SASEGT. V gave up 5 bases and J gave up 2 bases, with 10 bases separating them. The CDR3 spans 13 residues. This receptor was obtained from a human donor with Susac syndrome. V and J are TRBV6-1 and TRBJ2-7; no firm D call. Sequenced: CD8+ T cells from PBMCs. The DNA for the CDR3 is TGTGCCAGCAGTCCCTCGTTGCCCTACGAGCAGTACTTC. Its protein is CASSPSLPYEQYF.